A selection of T cell receptor beta chains follows, all from one sample in a study of cytomegalovirus exposure and HLA in healthy donors. The protocol was immunoSEQ multiplex PCR, while the TCRdb copy is restricted to in-frame clones and leaves out a portion. Of 230,000 or so clones in the sample, 92% are singletons; the top ten hold roughly 1.5%. Material: PBMCs. These receptor sequences come from a girl under 10 years old in good health and CMV-seronegative. CDR3s include the opening cysteine and the closing phenylalanine or tryptophan. The order of the fields is J gene, V gene, clone size, CDR3 length, D gene, CDR3 protein, CDR3 DNA. A D gene is named only where the DNA matches it firmly. Clone size is stated in some rows and not others, as once, few, many or a class when expanded.

J: TRBJ2-1
V: TRBV4-2
size: once
length: 21
D: TRBD2
CDR3: CASSQDRGLAGDLVGYNEQFF
DNA: TGTGCCAGCAGCCAAGATAGGGGACTAGCGGGAGATCTAGTCGGGTACAATGAGCAGTTCTTC

J: TRBJ2-1
V: TRBV5-4
size: -
length: 13
D: TRBD1
CDR3: CASSPTGSAEQFF
DNA: TGTGCCAGCAGCCCGACAGGGTCCGCTGAGCAGTTCTTC

J: TRBJ1-2
V: TRBV10-3
size: -
length: 15
D: TRBD1
CDR3: CAIRDGTGQYYGYTF
DNA: TGTGCCATCAGGGATGGGACAGGTCAATACTATGGCTACACCTTC

J: TRBJ2-1
V: TRBV6-4
size: -
length: 16
D: TRBD2
CDR3: CASSAQPGTSGNEQFF
DNA: TGTGCCAGCAGTGCCCAGCCCGGGACTAGCGGAAATGAGCAGTTCTTC

J: TRBJ2-1
V: TRBV2
size: -
length: 12
D: TRBD2
CDR3: CARGSTSDEQFF
DNA: TGTGCCAGGGGATCGACTAGCGATGAGCAGTTCTTC

J: TRBJ2-5
V: TRBV9
size: -
length: 17
D: TRBD2
CDR3: CASSTGLAGLNQETQYF
DNA: TGTGCCAGCAGCACGGGACTAGCGGGACTAAACCAAGAGACCCAGTACTTC

J: TRBJ1-2
V: TRBV7-9
size: -
length: 14
D: -
CDR3: CASSPLERAGGYTF
DNA: TGTGCCAGCAGCCCCTTAGAGAGGGCAGGTGGCTACACCTTC

J: TRBJ2-1
V: TRBV9
size: once
length: 15
D: -
CDR3: CASSPPRGSYNEQFF
DNA: TGTGCCAGCAGTCCCCCAAGGGGCTCCTACAATGAGCAGTTCTTC

J: TRBJ1-1
V: TRBV9
size: -
length: 15
D: -
CDR3: CASSVGAGMGTEAFF
DNA: TGTGCCAGCAGCGTAGGGGCAGGGATGGGGACTGAAGCTTTCTTT

J: TRBJ2-7
V: TRBV6-5
size: -
length: 14
D: TRBD2
CDR3: CASSRTSPSYEQYF
DNA: TGTGCCAGCAGCCGGACTAGCCCCTCCTACGAGCAGTACTTC

J: TRBJ2-5
V: TRBV7-4
size: once
length: 18
D: TRBD2
CDR3: CASSCYGGVAGAGETQYF
DNA: TGTGCCAGCAGCTGTTACGGTGGGGTAGCGGGCGCGGGGGAGACCCAGTACTTC

J: TRBJ1-5
V: TRBV29-1
size: once
length: 14
D: -
CDR3: CSVGGLGPNQPQHF
DNA: TGCAGCGTTGGGGGACTGGGGCCTAATCAGCCCCAGCATTTT

J: TRBJ2-1
V: TRBV19
size: -
length: 14
D: TRBD2
CDR3: CASSLSGERKEQFF
DNA: TGTGCCAGTAGTCTTAGCGGGGAACGAAAGGAGCAGTTCTTC

J: TRBJ1-5
V: TRBV7-2
size: -
length: 14
D: TRBD1
CDR3: CASSFKTGLQPQHF
DNA: TGTGCCAGCAGCTTCAAGACAGGGTTACAGCCCCAGCATTTT

J: TRBJ2-1
V: TRBV7-6
size: -
length: 15
D: -
CDR3: CASSLGGIGFLEQFF
DNA: TGTGCCAGCAGCTTAGGAGGCATTGGTTTCCTTGAGCAGTTCTTC

J: TRBJ2-3
V: TRBV29-1
size: -
length: 17
D: -
CDR3: CSVELFGGGIFTDTQYF
DNA: TGCAGCGTTGAGCTTTTTGGTGGGGGGATCTTCACAGATACGCAGTATTTT

J: TRBJ1-1
V: TRBV9
size: -
length: 14
D: TRBD1
CDR3: CASSDDRGSTEAFF
DNA: TGTGCCAGCAGCGATGACAGGGGAAGCACTGAAGCTTTCTTT

J: TRBJ2-5
V: TRBV4-1
size: -
length: 15
D: TRBD1
CDR3: CASSQPGQGRETQYF
DNA: TGCGCCAGCAGCCAACCGGGACAGGGGCGGGAGACCCAGTACTTC

J: TRBJ2-2
V: TRBV5-4
size: -
length: 14
D: -
CDR3: CASSLGLDTGELFF
DNA: TGTGCCAGCAGCTTGGGGTTAGACACCGGGGAGCTGTTTTTT

J: TRBJ1-2
V: TRBV4-2
size: -
length: 16
D: -
CDR3: CASSQEVFVESYGYTF
DNA: TGTGCCAGCAGCCAAGAGGTTTTTGTCGAGTCCTATGGCTACACCTTC

J: TRBJ2-7
V: TRBV29-1
size: -
length: 13
D: -
CDR3: CSVVGRGSYEQYF
DNA: TGCAGCGTTGTTGGCAGGGGATCCTACGAGCAGTACTTC

J: TRBJ2-7
V: TRBV10-3
size: -
length: 13
D: -
CDR3: CAISGEGDYEQYF
DNA: TGTGCCATCAGTGGGGAAGGGGACTACGAGCAGTACTTC

J: TRBJ2-1
V: TRBV4-1
size: -
length: 15
D: -
CDR3: CASSKGQGGYNEQFF
DNA: TGCGCCAGCAGTAAGGGGCAGGGGGGATACAATGAGCAGTTCTTC

J: TRBJ2-7
V: TRBV23-1
size: -
length: 16
D: -
CDR3: CASSSRAGSYCDEQYF
DNA: TGCGCCAGCAGTTCACGAGCCGGTTCTTACTGCGACGAGCAGTACTTC

J: TRBJ2-7
V: TRBV19
size: -
length: 16
D: TRBD1
CDR3: CASSIGDDRGLYEQYF
DNA: TGTGCCAGTAGTATAGGCGATGACAGGGGCCTCTACGAGCAGTACTTC

J: TRBJ1-2
V: TRBV19
size: -
length: 17
D: -
CDR3: CASRTDGGQIPFYGYTF
DNA: TGTGCCAGTAGAACCGATGGTGGACAAATTCCCTTCTATGGCTACACCTTC

J: TRBJ2-5
V: TRBV5-1
size: -
length: 14
D: TRBD1
CDR3: CASSLGDRGETQYF
DNA: TGCGCCAGCAGCTTGGGGGACAGGGGAGAGACCCAGTACTTC

J: TRBJ1-2
V: TRBV28
size: -
length: 15
D: -
CDR3: CASSPGGRTNYGYTF
DNA: TGTGCCAGCAGTCCCGGGGGACGGACTAACTATGGCTACACCTTC

J: TRBJ2-3
V: TRBV5-1
size: -
length: 16
D: TRBD2
CDR3: CASSLGLAGGPDTQYF
DNA: TGCGCCAGCAGCTTGGGGCTAGCGGGAGGGCCAGATACGCAGTATTTT

J: TRBJ1-1
V: TRBV27
size: few
length: 16
D: -
CDR3: CASSLSQGTPRTEAFF
DNA: TGTGCCAGCAGTTTATCACAGGGCACCCCTAGGACTGAAGCTTTCTTT

J: TRBJ1-1
V: TRBV4-1
size: -
length: 20
D: TRBD1
CDR3: CASSQEWGAGTGGQYTEAFF
DNA: TGCGCCAGCAGCCAAGAATGGGGCGCCGGGACAGGGGGTCAGTACACTGAAGCTTTCTTT

J: TRBJ1-2
V: TRBV30
size: -
length: 14
D: TRBD1
CDR3: CAWRGTAVGYGYTF
DNA: TGTGCCTGGAGGGGGACAGCTGTTGGCTATGGCTACACCTTC

J: TRBJ1-6
V: TRBV7-9
size: few
length: 14
D: TRBD1
CDR3: CASSQPGQNSPLHF
DNA: TGTGCCAGCAGCCAGCCGGGACAGAATTCACCCCTCCACTTT

J: TRBJ1-5
V: TRBV2
size: -
length: 15
D: TRBD1
CDR3: CASSQGQGTNQPQHF
DNA: TGTGCCAGCAGCCAGGGACAGGGGACCAATCAGCCCCAGCATTTT

J: TRBJ1-6
V: TRBV28
size: -
length: 16
D: -
CDR3: CASTNAGAGDNSPLHF
DNA: TGTGCCAGCACCAATGCCGGGGCAGGGGATAATTCACCCCTCCACTTT

J: TRBJ2-5
V: TRBV7-2
size: -
length: 14
D: TRBD2
CDR3: CASRGGGARETQYF
DNA: TGTGCCAGCAGGGGCGGGGGGGCCCGGGAGACCCAGTACTTC

J: TRBJ1-1
V: TRBV5-1
size: -
length: 14
D: -
CDR3: CASSLSAQREEAFF
DNA: TGCGCCAGCAGCTTGTCCGCTCAGAGGGAAGAAGCTTTCTTT

J: TRBJ1-5
V: TRBV15
size: -
length: 14
D: -
CDR3: CATSRDRGDQPQHF
DNA: TGTGCCACCAGCAGAGATCGGGGGGATCAGCCCCAGCATTTT

J: TRBJ1-1
V: TRBV29-1
size: -
length: 12
D: -
CDR3: CSVRRGGTEAFF
DNA: TGCAGCGTTCGACGGGGAGGAACTGAAGCTTTCTTT

J: TRBJ2-1
V: TRBV14
size: -
length: 13
D: -
CDR3: CASSKTRGHEQFF
DNA: TGTGCCAGCAGCAAGACTAGAGGGCATGAGCAGTTCTTC

J: TRBJ2-7
V: TRBV6-5
size: -
length: 15
D: -
CDR3: CASSIGTYSPYEQYF
DNA: TGTGCCAGCAGTATCGGGACATACTCTCCCTACGAGCAGTACTTC

J: TRBJ2-3
V: TRBV5-4
size: -
length: 13
D: -
CDR3: CASTRGILDTQYF
DNA: TGTGCCAGCACCCGGGGGATATTGGATACGCAGTATTTT

J: TRBJ2-7
V: TRBV18
size: few
length: 12
D: -
CDR3: CASSLDERAGTF
DNA: TGTGCCAGCTCACTGGATGAGAGGGCAGGCACATTC

J: TRBJ1-2
V: TRBV9
size: -
length: 11
D: -
CDR3: CASSAEDGYTF
DNA: TGTGCCAGCAGCGCGGAGGATGGCTACACCTTC

J: TRBJ1-5
V: TRBV5-5
size: -
length: 15
D: -
CDR3: CASSPISYSNQPQHF
DNA: TGTGCCAGCAGCCCAATTTCCTATAGCAATCAGCCCCAGCATTTT

J: TRBJ2-4
V: TRBV13
size: once
length: 14
D: -
CDR3: CASSAGPAKNIQYF
DNA: TGTGCCAGCAGCGCGGGACCGGCCAAAAACATTCAGTACTTC

J: TRBJ1-2
V: TRBV7-9
size: -
length: 13
D: TRBD1
CDR3: CASSRDRGYGYTF
DNA: TGTGCCAGCAGTAGGGACAGGGGCTATGGCTACACCTTC

J: TRBJ1-3
V: TRBV5-1
size: once
length: 14
D: TRBD1
CDR3: CASSHGQGGSTIYF
DNA: TGCGCCAGCAGCCACGGACAGGGTGGAAGCACCATATATTTT

J: TRBJ2-3
V: TRBV7-9
size: -
length: 14
D: TRBD2
CDR3: CASSPTSGSTTQYF
DNA: TGTGCCAGCAGCCCGACTAGCGGGAGCACTACGCAGTATTTT

J: TRBJ1-1
V: TRBV5-1
size: -
length: 14
D: -
CDR3: CASSLGDRPIEAFF
DNA: TGCGCCAGCAGCTTAGGAGACAGGCCAATTGAAGCTTTCTTT